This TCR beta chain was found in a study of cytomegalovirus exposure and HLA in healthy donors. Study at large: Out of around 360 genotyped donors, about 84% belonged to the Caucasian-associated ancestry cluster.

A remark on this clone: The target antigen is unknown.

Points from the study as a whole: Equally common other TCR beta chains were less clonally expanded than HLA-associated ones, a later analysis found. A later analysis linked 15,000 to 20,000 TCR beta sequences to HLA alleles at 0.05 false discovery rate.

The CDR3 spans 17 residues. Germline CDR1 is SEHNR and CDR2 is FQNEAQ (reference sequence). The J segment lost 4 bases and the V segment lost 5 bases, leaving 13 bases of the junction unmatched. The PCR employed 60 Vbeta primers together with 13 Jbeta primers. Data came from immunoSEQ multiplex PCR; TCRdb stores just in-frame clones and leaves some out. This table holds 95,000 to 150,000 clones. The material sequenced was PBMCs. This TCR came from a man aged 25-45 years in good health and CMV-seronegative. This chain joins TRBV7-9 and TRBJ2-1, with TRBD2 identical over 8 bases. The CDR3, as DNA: TGTGCCAGCAGCCCGAGACTAGCGCCGACCGGATACAATGAGCAGTTCTTC. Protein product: CASSPRLAPTGYNEQFF.